This paragraph covers one T cell receptor beta chain sequence. Its antigen is undetermined. Unique molecular identifiers were incorporated into the prepared TCRbeta library. TCRdb reprocessed the PCR reads with MiXCR, giving one entry per CDR3 protein. The profile shows 480,000 or so distinct CDR3 sequences, roughly 10% of them singletons. The CDR3 extends over 16 amino acids. CDR1 is SGHAT and CDR2 is FQNNGV in the germline V gene. V shed 0 bases, J shed 5 bases, and the junction held 8 bases outside the gene matches. These data are taken from a study of T-cell reconstitution after alpha-beta-depleted transplantation in children. Overall study findings and caveats: Roughly two months post-transplant, alpha-beta T cells reportedly originated from several hundred graft clones that had expanded. Several patients had high TCRbeta diversity at day 60; it came from surviving recipient T cells and thymic progenitors. By one year post-transplant, T-cell counts and diversity largely arose from T cells that were newly produced.

The material sequenced was PBMCs, taken before TCRalphabeta/CD19-depleted stem cell transplant. The clonotype comes from a child aged 2 to 10 with inherited bone marrow failure, due to receive a stem cell transplant. The chain carries TRBV11-2 and TRBJ2-3; 7 bases match TRBD2. The CDR3 sequence is CASSLDLAGVGDTQYF. Here the CDR3 DNA reads TGTGCCAGCAGCTTAGATCTTGCGGGAGTTGGAGATACGCAGTATTTT.